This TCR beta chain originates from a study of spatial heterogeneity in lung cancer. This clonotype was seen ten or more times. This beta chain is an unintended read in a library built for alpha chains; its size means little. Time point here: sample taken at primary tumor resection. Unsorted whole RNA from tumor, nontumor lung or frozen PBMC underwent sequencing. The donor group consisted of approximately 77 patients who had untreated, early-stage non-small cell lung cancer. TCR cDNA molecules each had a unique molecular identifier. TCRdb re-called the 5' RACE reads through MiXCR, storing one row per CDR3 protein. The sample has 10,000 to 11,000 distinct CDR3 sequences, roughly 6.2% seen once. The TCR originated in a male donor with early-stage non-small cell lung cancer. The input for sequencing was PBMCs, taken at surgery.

The CDR3 DNA reads TGTGCCAGCAGCTTAGTCAGACAGGGATCCTATAATTCACCCCTCCACTTT. Amino acids: CASSLVRQGSYNSPLHF. This sequence joins TRBV7-2 and TRBJ1-6; 7 positions agree with TRBD1. The CDR3 contains 17 residues. Germline V gene data show CDR1 as SGHTA and CDR2 as FQGNSA. Trimming at V came to 1 base and at J to 1 base, leaving 4 bases not matched to a gene.